Following are 23 T cell receptor beta chains from one sample sequenced in a study of blood T cell repertoires in COVID-19. TCRdb keeps only in-frame clones here, not all; method: immunoSEQ multiplex PCR. This sample has about 300,000 clones, with more than 75% found just once. Source material: peripheral blood. These receptors were taken from a man between 65 and 79 years old with acute or convalescent COVID-19.

The V and J genes are TRBV4-3 and TRBJ2-3, with D perhaps matching TRBD1 (6 bases). CDR1 is LGHNA and CDR2 is YSLEER in the germline V gene. V gave up 4 bases and J gave up 0 bases, with 11 bases separating them. The CDR3 loop spans 15 amino acids. This CDR3 is CASSRDRMSTDTQYF. The CDR3 DNA sequence: TGCGCCAGCAGCCGAGACAGGATGAGCACAGATACGCAGTATTTT.

V gene TRBV7-3 combines with J gene TRBJ2-3, with 8 bases matching TRBD2. CDR1 SGHTA and CDR2 FQGTGA come from the germline V gene. V was pared by 2 bases and J by 6 bases, with 13 bases of the junction left unmatched. The CDR3 sequence is 17 residues long. For the CDR3, the DNA is TGTGCCAGCAGCTTAGTTTCGGGCGGGGGGCCTGTCGATACGCAGTATTTT. Translated: CASSLVSGGGPVDTQYF.

This clone was detected once. J is TRBJ2-7 and V is TRBV19; 7 bases map to TRBD1. The J segment lost 2 bases and the V segment lost 4 bases, leaving 5 bases of the junction unmatched. Looked up from germline, CDR1 is LNHDA and CDR2 is SQIVND (reference sequence). The CDR3 has 14 amino acids. The CDR3 here is CASSRQGLTYEQYF. CDR3 bases: TGTGCCAGTAGTAGACAGGGCTTAACCTACGAGCAGTACTTC.

The chain has TRBV7-6 and TRBJ2-4, with TRBD2 identical over 7 bases. The V gene's germline CDR1 is SGHVS and CDR2 FNYEAQ. The CDR3 contains 15 residues. V gave up 5 bases and J gave up 5 bases; unmatched junction bases: 9. The CDR3 DNA is TGTGCCAGCAGCCCAGAGGTGGGGGGGGAAAACATTCAGTACTTC. This translates into CASSPEVGGENIQYF.

The genes are TRBV6-2 or TRBV6-3 and TRBJ2-3; 10 bases fit TRBD2. Germline V lookup: CDR1 MNHEY, CDR2 SVGEGT. This CDR3 contains 11 residues. The trim removed 5 bases at V and 13 bases at J, leaving 3 bases unmatched. CDR3 protein: CASSQLAGKYF. In DNA, the CDR3 is TGTGCCAGCAGTCAACTAGCGGGAAAGTATTTT.

The V call is TRBV28, the J call TRBJ1-4, with 7 bases identical to TRBD1. The CDR3 sequence is 15 residues long. V lost 6 bases and J lost 2; bases outside the gene matches: 6. Per germline, CDR1 MDHEN and CDR2 SYDVKM. The CDR3 is CASRPQGVTNEKLFF. CDR3 bases: TGTGCCAGCAGGCCCCAGGGGGTTACTAATGAAAAACTGTTTTTT.

This sequence joins TRBV2 and TRBJ1-1; maybe TRBD1 (5 bases). V was shortened by 6 bases and J by 4 bases, with 9 bases between the two germline ends. The germline V gene encodes CDR1 SNHLY and CDR2 FYNNEI. This CDR3 contains 12 residues. The CDR3 DNA follows: TGTGCCAGCAGCAGGGAAGGCACTGAAGCTTTCTTT. This codes for CASSREGTEAFF.

The V call is TRBV24-1, the J call TRBJ1-1, with 7 bases identical to TRBD1. Per germline, CDR1 KGHDR and CDR2 SFDVKD. This CDR3 is built from 15 residues. V shed 2 bases and J 2 bases; nucleotides not matched to a gene: 4. CDR3 in amino acids: CATSDSRTGNTEAFF. CDR3 bases: TGTGCCACCAGTGATTCAAGGACAGGAAACACTGAAGCTTTCTTT.

The CDR3 spells CASSLVTGQIISTDTQYF. The CDR3 DNA follows: TGTGCCAGCAGCTTAGTTACAGGCCAAATCATTAGCACAGATACGCAGTATTTT. The genes are TRBV7-9 and TRBJ2-3, with D maybe TRBD1 (5 bases). The V and J ends lost 1 base and 0 bases respectively, with 17 bases between them. Germline CDR1 and CDR2: SEHNR and FQNEAQ (reference sequence). There are 18 residues in the CDR3.

The chain joins TRBV19 to TRBJ1-5; possibly TRBD1 for D (6 bases). The CDR3 has 16 residues. In germline, CDR1 is LNHDA, CDR2 SQIVND (reference sequence). V was clipped by 1 base and J by 0 bases, with 10 bases between them. The CDR3 coding sequence is TGTGCCAGTAGTATAGGCGGACAGTTTAGCAATCAGCCCCAGCATTTT. This encodes CASSIGGQFSNQPQHF.

The rearrangement uses TRBV9 and TRBJ2-2; possible D gene TRBD2, 7 bases. Deletions cut 0 bases from V and 4 bases from J, with 19 bases between. Germline CDR1 reads SGDLS; CDR2 reads YYNGEE. There are 18 residues in the CDR3. The CDR3 DNA follows: TGTGCCAGCAGCGTAGAGAGGGGGGGCTCGCCGGGCACCGGGGAGCTGTTTTTT. Its protein is CASSVERGGSPGTGELFF.

There are a few counts of this clone. The V and J genes are TRBV27 and TRBJ2-5; possibly TRBD2 for D (7 bases). This CDR3 contains 13 residues. V was cut by 6 bases and J by 7 bases, with 15 bases left in between. Germline CDR1 MNHEY, CDR2 SMNVEV (reference sequence). The CDR3 loop reads CASRGHSGGTQYF. DNA for the CDR3: TGTGCCAGCAGGGGACATTCGGGAGGGACCCAGTACTTC.

The chain has TRBV10-1 and TRBJ2-1, with TRBD2 identical over 7 bases. The CDR3 length is 14 residues. Germline values: CDR1 WNHNN, CDR2 SYGVQD (reference sequence). After removal of 4 bases from V and 7 bases from J, the junction contained 7 bases not matched to a gene. CDR3 residues: CASSAAGVKNEQFF. CDR3 coding DNA: TGCGCCAGCAGTGCGGCGGGAGTAAAGAATGAGCAGTTCTTC.

The genes are TRBV5-1 and TRBJ1-2; TRBD1 is a possible D gene (6 bases). CDR1 is SGHRS and CDR2 is YFSETQ in the germline V gene. Deletions cut 5 bases from V and 3 bases from J, with 17 bases between. The CDR3 spans 15 residues. The CDR3 DNA follows: TGCGCCAGCAGTCCTCGACAGGACTCGGACTATGGCTACACCTTC. Translated, it gives CASSPRQDSDYGYTF.

V is TRBV30 and J is TRBJ2-1, with a weak D call TRBD2 (5 bases). This CDR3 is built from 15 residues. V gave up 3 bases and J gave up 14 bases, with 26 bases separating them. CDR1 is GTSNPN and CDR2 is SVGIG in the germline V gene (reference sequence). The CDR3, as DNA: TGTGCCTGGAGGCCCGTACTGAGTCTCGGGGTGGCCGAGTTCTTC. This encodes CAWRPVLSLGVAEFF.

This chain uses TRBV6-5 with TRBJ1-6; D uncertain. The ends were cut back, 0 bases at V and 7 bases at J, with 10 bases in the middle. The CDR3 totals 15 residues. Germline values: CDR1 MNHEY, CDR2 SVGAGI. Here the CDR3 DNA reads TGTGCCAGCAGTTACTCGACCCGACTAAATTCACCCCTCCACTTT. This codes for CASSYSTRLNSPLHF.

The gene calls are TRBV5-1 and TRBJ2-2, with unresolved D. This CDR3 region has 13 residues. CDR1 SGHRS and CDR2 YFSETQ come from the germline V gene. The germline V and J ends were trimmed by 5 bases and 7 bases, with 12 bases remaining between them. CDR3 loop: CASRIAPVGELFF. CDR3 bases: TGCGCCAGCAGGATTGCGCCCGTCGGGGAGCTGTTTTTT.

This clone was picked up a small number of times. The V call is TRBV5-5, the J call TRBJ1-6; 11 positions agree with TRBD1. The CDR3 has 14 amino acids. The germline CDR1 and CDR2 sequences are SGHKS and YYEKEE (reference sequence). V shed 4 bases, J shed 10 bases, and the junction held 4 bases outside the gene matches. The CDR3 spells CASSPGQGGSPLHF. CDR3 bases: TGTGCCAGCAGCCCGGGACAGGGGGGCTCACCCCTCCACTTT.

This clone appeared a few times. The chain recombines TRBV9 with TRBJ2-5, with 7 bases fitting TRBD2. CDR1 and CDR2 (germline): SGDLS, YYNGEE. The V and J ends lost 0 bases and 1 base, in that order; junction bases with no gene match: 0. There are 14 residues in the CDR3. The CDR3 nucleotides read TGTGCCAGCAGCGTAGCGGGGGGCCAAGAGACCCAGTACTTC. Protein: CASSVAGGQETQYF.

V usage is TRBV4-3 and J usage is TRBJ2-4; D remains ambiguous. Germline V CDR1 and CDR2: LGHNA, YSLEER. The V end lost 1 base, the J end lost 0 bases, and 13 bases lay between the germline ends. The CDR3 spans 17 residues. The CDR3 bases are TGCGCCAGCAGCCAAGTTATTGGCTCCATAGCCAAAAACATTCAGTACTTC. Amino acid sequence: CASSQVIGSIAKNIQYF.

The rearrangement uses TRBV12-5 and TRBJ1-4; no reliable D call. Germline V gene sequence: CDR1 LGHNT, CDR2 FRNRAP. The V end was cut by 1 base, the J end by 10 bases, with 10 bases between. The CDR3 loop spans 13 amino acids. CDR3 DNA sequence: TGTGCTAGTGGTTTGGATTACAATCGAAAACTGTTTTTT. It codes for CASGLDYNRKLFF.

As for this clone: The junction shows a germline mismatch at one end, possibly a read error. The chain recombines TRBV30 with TRBJ2-1; 8 nucleotides agree with TRBD1. Germline values: CDR1 GTSNPN, CDR2 SVGIG (reference sequence). The CDR3 covers 11 residues. The CDR3 bases are TGTGCCTGGAGTGTAGACAGGGGAAGGATCTTC. This gives the protein CAWSVDRGRIF.

CDR3 sequence reads: CASSLVGSGSTGELFF. The CDR3, as DNA: TGCGCCAGCAGCTTGGTTGGTAGCGGGAGTACCGGGGAGCTGTTTTTT. This chain connects TRBV5-1 to TRBJ2-2; 9 bases align to TRBD2. Germline CDR1 is SGHRS and CDR2 is YFSETQ. V was clipped by 0 bases and J by 5 bases; unmatched bases: 5. The CDR3 extends over 16 amino acids.